Shown below are 17 T cell receptor beta chains from a single sample sequenced in a study of OX40 agonist ivuxolimab in advanced cancers. Generated by immunoSEQ multiplex PCR, the TCRdb table keeps only in-frame clones and is missing some. The sample lists about 80,000 clones, approximately 85% seen once, with less than 6.5% in the top ten. The sequencing used CD4+ or CD8+ T cells sorted from blood, collected in a trial of the OX40 agonist ivuxolimab. These receptors all stem from an adult with an advanced solid tumor such as melanoma, head and neck, liver or kidney cancer.

The chain has TRBV29-1 and TRBJ1-2; D is unresolved. Germline V gene data show CDR1 as SQVTM and CDR2 as ANQGSEA. V dropped 1 base and J dropped 5 bases, with 8 bases sitting between them. The length of the CDR3 is 12 residues. CDR3 DNA sequence: TGCAGCGTTGAAGCAGGTTTTTATGGCTACACCTTC. Translating it yields CSVEAGFYGYTF. Filled out from reference TRBV29-1 and TRBJ1-2, the complete variable domain reads SAVISQKPSRDICQRGTSLTIQCQVDSQVTMMFWYRQQPGQSLTLIATANQGSEATYESGFVIDKFPISRPNLTFSTLTVSNMSPEDSSIYLCSVEAGFYGYTFGSGTRLTVV.

The chain links TRBV27 to TRBJ2-7; TRBD2 aligns across 7 bases. This CDR3 is built from 13 residues. The ends lost 1 base at V and 3 bases at J; junction bases unmatched: 0. Per germline, CDR1 MNHEY and CDR2 SMNVEV (reference sequence). The CDR3 sequence is CASSLWGGYEQYF. In DNA, the CDR3 is TGTGCCAGCAGTTTATGGGGGGGCTACGAGCAGTACTTC.

The chain couples TRBV9 to TRBJ1-1; 10 nucleotides align to TRBD1. The CDR3 extends over 15 amino acids. V lost 0 bases and J lost 5; bases outside the gene matches: 4. CDR1 SGDLS and CDR2 YYNGEE come from the germline V gene. This CDR3 is CASSVARDRGTEAFF. The CDR3 DNA reads as TGTGCCAGCAGCGTAGCTCGGGACAGGGGAACTGAAGCTTTCTTT.

J is TRBJ2-5 and V is TRBV9, with D possibly being TRBD2 (5 bases). Per the germline V gene, CDR1 is SGDLS and CDR2 is YYNGEE. The CDR3 loop spans 16 amino acids. The V and J ends lost 0 bases and 1 base respectively, with 13 bases between them. DNA for the CDR3: TGTGCCAGCAGCGTAGGGTTAGCGTTCGTCCAAGAGACCCAGTACTTC. The encoded protein is CASSVGLAFVQETQYF.

The chain recombines TRBV7-9 with TRBJ1-5; 8 bases match TRBD1. Germline V lookup: CDR1 SEHNR, CDR2 FQNEAQ (reference sequence). The V segment lost 6 bases and the J segment 3 bases; nucleotides outside the gene matches: 7. This CDR3 spans 15 amino acids. CDR3 bases: TGTGCCAGCAGTTCCGACAGGGGAAACAATCAGCCCCAGCATTTT. It yields the protein CASSSDRGNNQPQHF.

The chain combines TRBV7-7 with TRBJ1-1, with 7 bases matching TRBD1. V shed 5 bases and J 10 bases; nucleotides not matched to a gene: 10. The CDR3 has 13 amino acids. Germline V gene data show CDR1 as SSHAT and CDR2 as FNYEAQ (reference sequence). DNA of the CDR3: TGTGCCAGCAGCCCGAGCACAGGGGTAGGAGCTTTCTTT. Amino acids: CASSPSTGVGAFF.

J is TRBJ1-5 and V is TRBV6-1, with 7 nucleotides matching TRBD1. Germline CDR1 is MNHNS and CDR2 is SASEGT. V lost 0 bases, J lost 0 bases, and 2 bases stayed unmatched. The CDR3 totals 16 residues. The CDR3 sequence is CASSEARGHSNQPQHF. The DNA for the CDR3 is TGTGCCAGCAGTGAAGCAAGGGGGCATAGCAATCAGCCCCAGCATTTT.

The chain joins TRBV10-1 to TRBJ1-6, with D possibly TRBD1 on 5 matching bases. Trimming stripped 11 bases from V and 10 bases from J, with 18 bases between. The germline V gene has CDR1 WNHNN and CDR2 SYGVQD (reference sequence). This CDR3 has 13 amino acids. The CDR3 coding sequence is TGCGCCCCCCCCCGGGACGAGAGATCACCCCTCCACTTT. Its protein is CAPPRDERSPLHF.

This chain uses TRBV5-6 with TRBJ1-4; D gene unclear. The V end lost 4 bases, the J end lost 7 bases, and 20 bases lay between the germline ends. The CDR3 is 16 residues long. Germline CDR1 SGHDT, CDR2 YYEEEE. The CDR3 bases are TGTGCCAGCAGCCTGGCGGCGGCAGCGAAGGGTGAAAAACTGTTTTTT. As protein: CASSLAAAAKGEKLFF. Using reference TRBV5-6 and TRBJ1-4 for the parts outside the CDR3, the full variable domain is DAGVTQSPTHLIKTRGQQVTLRCSPKSGHDTVSWYQQALGQGPQFIFQYYEEEERQRGNFPDRFSGHQFPNYSSELNVNALLLGDSALYLCASSLAAAAKGEKLFFGSGTQLSVL.

The chain is built from TRBV30 and TRBJ2-2, with D perhaps matching TRBD2 (6 bases). Trimming removed 5 bases at V and 7 bases at J, with 11 bases between. CDR1 is GTSNPN, CDR2 SVGIG, per germline (reference sequence). This CDR3 is 12 amino acids long. The CDR3 protein is CAWDGGHGELFF. DNA for the CDR3: TGTGCCTGGGACGGGGGTCACGGGGAGCTGTTTTTT. The whole variable domain, filled in from reference TRBV30 and TRBJ2-2, reads SQTIHQWPATLVQPVGSPLSLECTVEGTSNPNLYWYRQAAGRGLQLLFYSVGIGQISSEVPQNLSASRPQDRQFILSSKKLLLSDSGFYLCAWDGGHGELFFGEGSRLTVL.

In its sample, this clone ranks as medium-sized. The chain employs TRBV4-1 and TRBJ2-6; D uncertain. The CDR3 runs to 16 residues. Germline V gives CDR1 MGHRA, CDR2 YSYEKL. Trimming removed 4 bases at V and 1 base at J, with 11 bases between. The CDR3 DNA sequence: TGCGCCAGCAGCCCCTATTCCGTTTCTGGGGCCAACGTCCTGACTTTC. This translates into CASSPYSVSGANVLTF.

The chain joins TRBV9 to TRBJ2-7, with 8 bases that match TRBD2. Per germline, CDR1 SGDLS and CDR2 YYNGEE. Germline trimming cut 3 bases from V and 5 bases from J; bases unmatched to any gene: 16. There are 17 residues in the CDR3. CDR3 sequence (DNA): TGTGCCAGCAGCGAAATAGCGGGGAGTAGTAAAATGAACGAGCAGTACTTC. Its translation: CASSEIAGSSKMNEQYF.

This clone was counted a single time. This sequence joins TRBV5-6 and TRBJ1-2; D is unclear. The CDR3 covers 14 residues. The germline CDR1 and CDR2 sequences are SGHDT and YYEEEE. V was pared by 2 bases and J by 4 bases, with 12 bases between. CDR3 sequence reads: CASSFRFIGYGYTF. The CDR3, as DNA: TGTGCCAGCAGCTTCCGGTTCATTGGCTATGGCTACACCTTC.

The rearrangement links TRBV19 to TRBJ1-2; D gene unclear. The CDR3 consists of 16 residues. V was pared by 5 bases and J by 1 base, with 17 bases between. CDR1 LNHDA and CDR2 SQIVND come from the germline V gene (reference sequence). Written as DNA, the CDR3 is TGTGCCAGTAGTCGCGGGTCCTTAGGCGGTAACTATGGCTACACCTTC. Its protein is CASSRGSLGGNYGYTF.

This chain connects TRBV7-8 to TRBJ2-7, with a tentative D call TRBD1 (5 bases). V shed 1 base and J shed 2 bases, with 9 bases lying between them. The CDR3 loop spans 14 amino acids. Germline CDR1 reads SGHVS; CDR2 reads FQNEAQ. DNA of the CDR3: TGTGCCAGCAGCTTAGGGCCGACAGCCTACGAGCAGTACTTC. It encodes CASSLGPTAYEQYF. Combining the CDR3 with reference TRBV7-8 and TRBJ2-7 gives the whole variable domain GAGVSQSPRYKVAKRGQDVALRCDPISGHVSLFWYQQALGQGPEFLTYFQNEAQLDKSGLPSDRFFAERPEGSVSTLKIQRTQQEDSAVYLCASSLGPTAYEQYFGPGTRLTVT.

This clone was observed a few times. This chain connects TRBV7-2 to TRBJ1-6; D unclear. Germline CDR1 SGHTA, CDR2 FQGNSA. The length of the CDR3 is 14 residues. Trimming took off 5 bases at V and 0 bases at J, with 5 bases between the two ends. CDR3 in amino acids: CASSPSSYNSPLHF. CDR3 coding DNA: TGTGCCAGCAGCCCGAGCTCCTATAATTCACCCCTCCACTTT.

This chain joins TRBV18 and TRBJ2-7; TRBD1 matches at 9 bases. This CDR3 contains 13 residues. Germline V lookup: CDR1 KGHSH, CDR2 LQKENI. J was trimmed by 3 bases and V by 4 bases; bases with no gene match: 1. Here the CDR3 DNA reads TGTGCCAGCTCACTGGGACAGGGCTACGAGCAGTACTTC. Residues: CASSLGQGYEQYF.